The T cell receptor beta chain described here comes from a study of T cells in Graves' hyperthyroidism and ophthalmopathy (dated by TCRdb to between 2018 and 2021). About the investigation overall: Peripheral blood was collected at initial diagnosis, before any treatment. Whether ophthalmopathy could be predicted prospectively was tested in an independent validation cohort made up of 18 to 20 hyperthyroidism patients plus 17 patients who later progressed to ophthalmopathy. For training and testing, the 100 or so patients in the discovery cohort were randomly divided in a 7:3 ratio. Thyroid tissue and blood T-cell repertoires from six or seven Graves' hyperthyroidism patients were also compared in the study. The paper reports TCR Vbeta CDR3 sequencing of 130 to 150 peripheral blood samples: under 45 ophthalmopathy, approximately 74 hyperthyroidism and approximately 17 progressor patients. To identify TCR V-J signatures that set the groups apart, the researchers used a discovery cohort of about a hundred patients, made up of under 50 with Graves' ophthalmopathy and 55 to 65 with stable Graves' hyperthyroidism. Following sampling, methimazole starting at 30 mg daily was given to hyperthyroidism patients, and high-dose intravenous methylprednisolone was given to ophthalmopathy patients. What the study reported, not specific to this receptor: Most expanded thyroid clonotypes (frequency above 0.001) were also detected in blood, suggesting blood repertoires may reflect thyroid immune responses. In validation, the model predicted progression to ophthalmopathy with about 71% sensitivity and approximately 72% specificity, a median of 6.5 months before onset. In cross-validation, a model built on a 13 V-J signature told ophthalmopathy apart from stable hyperthyroidism with about 90% sensitivity and around 83% specificity, and in testing the same model reached 80%/75%. No statistical method was used to set the sample size in advance, and investigators knew the group allocation.

Ophthalmopathy patients had moderately to severely active disease, Clinical Activity Score of at least 3, NOSPECS grade of at least 4, and duration under 3 months. The study excluded patients with uncontrolled infections, other autoimmune diseases, pregnancy or lactation. Diagnoses relied on clinical symptoms, serum thyroxine and TRAb, thyroid ultrasound and orbital computed tomography. PBMCs were separated from 10 ml of fresh peripheral blood using Ficoll-Paque density gradient centrifugation. Total RNA was extracted using Trizol reagent, and RNA quality was assessed on an Agilent 2100 Bioanalyzer. The V end loses 3 bases and the J end loses 10 bases, and a stretch of 17 bases separates them. Reading the germline V gene (reference sequence) gives CDR1 SGHNT and CDR2 YYREEE. Inclusive of the bounding cysteine and phenylalanine, the CDR3 is 15 residues long. The retained sequence is limited to the CDR3, 45 bases, with the frame set at the first base.

In its sample, this clonotype was seen a few times. Its antigen is currently not known. The input lacks base qualities; no much larger clone sits a single base away. TCR beta CDR3 regions were amplified from RNA transcripts. The first round of RT-PCR for the TCR CDR3 was performed with the HTBI primer set and the Qiagen OneStep RT-PCR kit. A second multiplex PCR round built the libraries, followed by size selection and purification. The libraries were sequenced on an Illumina HiSeq2000 using paired-end 100 bp reads. The paper's processing steps were these. SOAPnuke was used to process the raw data, with reads discarded if the reads contained adapters or uncalled bases, had a mean Phred below 15, or lacked an exact constant-primer or identifier match. COPE v1.2.5 was used to merge high-quality paired reads, and clonotypes were defined as unique nucleotide sequences. MiTCR v1.1 was used to align the clonotypes against IMGT TRBV, TRBD and TRBJ reference segments. Analysis was restricted to V-J combinations with a frequency above 0.0001, which covered over 98% of repertoires. A TCS score was defined as the ratio between F50 (clonal expansion) and ExV (chaos), using BLOSUM62-based TCRdist between CDR3 peptides within each V-J. Welch's t-statistics and random forest reduced 500 to 550 V-J features to roughly 13, which were used in a naive Bayes classifier (R e1071). TCRdb cleaned the public reads at Q25 with fastp, built clones with MiXCR and kept in-frame beta chains. Each CDR3 protein gets just one entry, which takes the most common genes and DNA from the rows behind it. The V and J calls shown here were made by TCRdb, not taken from the authors' results. The sample table shows about 380,000 distinct CDR3 sequences, and around 20% are seen once. The top ten clones comprise around 40% of the sample.

Sequenced: blood. The V and J genes are TRBV5-4 and TRBJ1-6; possibly the D gene is TRBD1, per 6 matching bases. This TCR was sampled from a young man with Graves' ophthalmopathy. The nucleotides are TGTGCCAGCAGCTCAAAGGACAGCTTGGGCTCACCCCTCCACTTT. Translated, this is CASSSKDSLGSPLHF. The full variable domain, with segments outside the CDR3 supplied by the reference TRBV5-4 and TRBJ1-6 proteins, appears as ETGVTQSPTHLIKTRGQQVTLRCSSQSGHNTVSWYQQALGQGPQFIFQYYREEENGRGNFPPRFSGLQFPNYSSELNVNALELDDSALYLCASSSKDSLGSPLHFGNGTRLTVT.